A few counts support the clone carrying this T cell receptor beta chain. Its specificity is unknown. The record originates from a study of CD8+ T cells in alopecia areata. The study, taken as a whole, reports: Scalp lesions, especially in alopecia totalis/universalis, had higher clonality than normal scalp. With just one nonresponder, it is still uncertain whether baseline CD8+ expansion relates to response.

V gave up 2 bases and J gave up 2 bases, with 13 bases separating them. Germline CDR1 SGHRS, CDR2 YFSETQ. The CDR3 spans 15 residues. The sequencing template was cDNA reverse transcribed from extracted RNA. TCRdb's table, derived via immunoSEQ multiplex PCR, lists solely in-frame clones and lacks some. The sample shows about 210,000 clones, approximately 67% of them seen only once. The treatment is: oral pan-JAK inhibitor, 5-10 mg twice daily. The source material was CD4+ T cells sorted from blood, sampled at week 44, from a patient treated with tofacitinib. This chain joins TRBV5-1 and TRBJ1-1; D is ambiguous. This clonotype was sampled from a human donor with alopecia areata. The CDR3 region has the DNA TGCGCCAGCAGCTTCCTCGCGGGAGATAACACTGAAGCTTTCTTT. Its protein is CASSFLAGDNTEAFF.